The 25 T cell receptor beta chains below all came from one sample that was sequenced in a study of blood T cell repertoires in COVID-19. TCRdb's table, derived via immunoSEQ multiplex PCR, lists solely in-frame clones and lacks some. The top ten hold roughly 3% of the sample, which has just under 250,000 clones, approximately 84% seen once. The sample consisted of peripheral blood. All receptors come from a woman in her thirties who had recovered from COVID-19.

This chain joins TRBV4-2 and TRBJ2-1, with 14 bases lining up with TRBD2. With V trimmed by 7 bases and J by 1 base, 12 bases remained unmatched. Germline CDR1 is LGHNA and CDR2 is YNFKEQ. The CDR3 loop spans 19 amino acids. DNA of the CDR3: TGTGCCAGCACCAAGTTGGGGACTAGCGGGGGACCATCCTACAATGAGCAGTTCTTC. This sequence encodes CASTKLGTSGGPSYNEQFF.

The chain employs TRBV19 and TRBJ2-7; no clear D. Trimming left V 3 bases short and J 0 bases short, with 6 bases between. This CDR3 has 13 amino acids. In germline, CDR1 is LNHDA, CDR2 SQIVND (reference sequence). In DNA, the CDR3 is TGTGCCAGTAGTATTTCGGGCTCCTACGAGCAGTACTTC. It encodes CASSISGSYEQYF.

The chain links TRBV19 to TRBJ2-7; 7 positions agree with TRBD2. CDR1 LNHDA and CDR2 SQIVND come from the germline V gene (reference sequence). The trim removed 3 bases at V and 9 bases at J, leaving 8 bases unmatched. This CDR3 is 13 amino acids long. The CDR3: CASSIASSGGQYF. The CDR3 DNA is TGTGCCAGTAGTATTGCCAGTTCGGGGGGGCAGTACTTC.

The V and J genes are TRBV12-5 and TRBJ2-5; 7 bases agree with TRBD2. This CDR3 has 13 residues. Losses at the gene ends were 6 bases for V and 7 bases for J; bases not matched to a gene: 8. Germline V gene sequence: CDR1 LGHNT, CDR2 FRNRAP. CDR3 loop: CASGGDYLGTQYF. DNA of the CDR3: TGTGCTAGTGGAGGGGACTATTTGGGGACCCAGTACTTC.

The chain carries TRBV6-5 and TRBJ2-5, with 9 bases fitting TRBD1. The CDR3 spans 13 residues. V dropped 4 bases and J dropped 5; count of bases not matched to a gene: 2. Germline-derived CDR1 and CDR2 are MNHEY and SVGAGI. CDR3 nucleotides: TGTGCCAGCAGTTTGGGGACAGGGGAGACCCAGTACTTC. It specifies CASSLGTGETQYF.

The chain uses TRBV29-1 and TRBJ1-2; unclear D gene. V lost 4 bases and J lost 2, with 8 bases in between. Germline assignment: CDR1 SQVTM and CDR2 ANQGSEA. This CDR3 has 12 amino acids. The DNA of the CDR3 is TGCAGCGTTGCCCAAGCAAACTATGGCTACACCTTC. Translating gives CSVAQANYGYTF.

The chain combines TRBV24-1 with TRBJ1-6; perhaps TRBD1 as D (5 bases). Germline CDR1 KGHDR, CDR2 SFDVKD. The length of the CDR3 is 14 residues. V was cut by 0 bases and J by 8 bases, with 7 bases left in between. In nucleotides, the CDR3 is TGTGCCACCAGTGATTTGTTCAGGGATTCACCCCTCCACTTT. It translates to CATSDLFRDSPLHF.

The chain is built from TRBV13 and TRBJ1-6; unclear D gene. Germline loops: CDR1 PRHDT, CDR2 FYEKMQ (reference sequence). V dropped 3 bases and J dropped 8 bases, with 11 bases sitting between them. The CDR3 extends over 14 amino acids. CDR3 residues: CASSFNFVHSPLHF. The CDR3 nucleotides are TGTGCCAGCAGCTTTAACTTTGTTCATTCACCCCTCCACTTT.

V gene TRBV3-1 (or the pseudogene TRBV3-2) combines with J gene TRBJ1-5; D not certain. Looked up from germline, CDR1 is LGHDT and CDR2 is YNNKEL (reference sequence). The CDR3 spans 14 residues. V gave up 3 bases and J gave up 2 bases, with 8 bases separating them. The DNA for the CDR3 is TGTGCCAGCAGCCAGAGCGGCGGCAATCAGCCCCAGCATTTT. Its protein is CASSQSGGNQPQHF.

The chain combines TRBV29-1 with TRBJ1-4, with unresolved D. The CDR3 is 13 amino acids. Trimming shortened V by 4 bases and J by 4 bases, and 10 bases separated the two germline ends. CDR1 is SQVTM and CDR2 is ANQGSEA in the germline V gene. In DNA form, the CDR3 reads TGCAGCGTTGTTGTGGCAAGTAATGAAAAACTGTTTTTT. Protein product: CSVVVASNEKLFF.

CDR3 coding DNA: TGTGCCAGCAGTCCGGACTTTAGCGGCCCGGCCTACGAGCAGTACTTC. Translated, it gives CASSPDFSGPAYEQYF. V is TRBV28 and J is TRBJ2-7; a possible D gene is TRBD2 (6 bases). The CDR3 consists of 16 residues. The germline gives CDR1 MDHEN, CDR2 SYDVKM. Trimming removed 5 bases from V and 2 bases from J, with 19 bases in between.

This sequence joins TRBV9 and TRBJ1-2; D may be TRBD1 (5 bases). The germline gives CDR1 SGDLS, CDR2 YYNGEE. The CDR3 spans 13 residues. The V end was cut by 4 bases, the J end by 8 bases, with 15 bases between. The CDR3 DNA is TGTGCCAGCAGCCAAACGTCGGCAGGGGGCTACACCTTC. It encodes CASSQTSAGGYTF. Combining the CDR3 with reference TRBV9 and TRBJ1-2 gives the whole variable domain DSGVTQTPKHLITATGQRVTLRCSPRSGDLSVYWYQQSLDQGLQFLIQYYNGEERAKGNILERFSAQQFPDLHSELNLSSLELGDSALYFCASSQTSAGGYTFGSGTRLTVV.

The V call is TRBV2, the J call TRBJ2-6, with 8 bases that match TRBD2. This CDR3 region has 18 residues. Germline CDR1 SNHLY, CDR2 FYNNEI. Trimming took 1 base from V and 1 from J; bases not matched to a gene: 6. CDR3 amino acids: CASSEGTSWRSGANVLTF. CDR3 sequence (DNA): TGTGCCAGCAGTGAAGGGACTAGCTGGCGTTCTGGGGCCAACGTCCTGACTTTC.

This chain uses TRBV5-4 with TRBJ1-2, with 8 bases identical to TRBD1. The ends lost 4 bases at V and 4 bases at J; junction bases unmatched: 15. The CDR3 is made up of 17 amino acids. Germline V gene lookup returns CDR1 SGHNT and CDR2 YYREEE (reference sequence). CDR3 coding DNA: TGTGCCAGCAGCACCCCCATGCGACAGGGGCGAGGCTATGGCTACACCTTC. Translated, it gives CASSTPMRQGRGYGYTF.

Written as DNA, the CDR3 is TGTGCCAGCAGCCAAGACCAGTCTAGCGGGGGGCTCTCCTACGAGCAGTACTTC. Protein product: CASSQDQSSGGLSYEQYF. The chain is built from TRBV4-2 and TRBJ2-7, with 11 bases matching TRBD2. This CDR3 contains 18 residues. J was trimmed by 0 bases and V by 0 bases; bases with no gene match: 7. The germline V gene has CDR1 LGHNA and CDR2 YNFKEQ.

The J gene is TRBJ2-7, the V gene TRBV10-1; no clear D. Trimming removed 2 bases from V and 0 bases from J, with 8 bases in between. Germline CDR1 reads WNHNN; CDR2 reads SYGVQD (reference sequence). The CDR3 has 14 amino acids. CDR3 bases: TGCGCCAGCAGTGAGGGCGGTGGCTCCTACGAGCAGTACTTC. It codes for CASSEGGGSYEQYF.

V and J are TRBV6-6 and TRBJ2-3; D perhaps matches TRBD1 (7 bases). In germline, CDR1 is MNHNY, CDR2 SVGAGI (reference sequence). V was trimmed by 5 bases and J by 3 bases, leaving 12 bases between them. The CDR3 runs 14 residues. The CDR3 bases are TGTGCCAGCAGTCCGACAGGGAGGACAGATACGCAGTATTTT. As protein: CASSPTGRTDTQYF.

This clone was picked up a small number of times. The V gene is TRBV11-2, the J gene TRBJ2-1; 11 nucleotides line up with TRBD1. The germline CDR1 and CDR2 sequences are SGHAT and FQNNGV. With 4 bases clipped from V and 4 bases from J, the junction kept 3 bases outside the gene matches. CDR3 length: 15 amino acids. CDR3 in amino acids: CASSSGTGGYNEQFF. CDR3 nucleotide sequence: TGTGCCAGCAGCTCCGGGACAGGGGGGTACAATGAGCAGTTCTTC.

V and J are TRBV5-4 and TRBJ2-5, with 8 bases lining up with TRBD2. V lost 7 bases to trimming and J lost 4 bases; unmatched junction nucleotides: 9. Germline CDR1 and CDR2: SGHNT and YYREEE (reference sequence). This CDR3 region has 14 residues. The CDR3 loop reads CASSVRGAGETQYF. CDR3 bases: TGTGCCAGCTCGGTGCGGGGGGCGGGAGAGACCCAGTACTTC.

This chain connects TRBV6-2 or TRBV6-3 to TRBJ1-1, with TRBD1 as a possible D gene (6 bases). This CDR3 is 16 amino acids long. CDR1 and CDR2 (germline): MNHEY, SVGEGT. Trimming stripped 2 bases from V and 0 bases from J, with 13 bases between. The CDR3 sequence is CASSYLPDSMNTEAFF. The CDR3 bases are TGTGCCAGCAGTTACCTCCCGGACAGCATGAACACTGAAGCTTTCTTT.

This chain links TRBV24-1 with TRBJ2-7, with TRBD2 matching 13 bases. The V gene's germline CDR1 is KGHDR and CDR2 SFDVKD. The CDR3 has 18 residues. V lost 0 bases, J lost 0 bases, and 4 bases stayed unmatched. As DNA, the CDR3 is TGTGCCACCAGTGATTTGCGGGGGACTAGCGGGACCTCCTACGAGCAGTACTTC. This gives the protein CATSDLRGTSGTSYEQYF.

This sequence joins TRBV18 and TRBJ1-6, with TRBD1 matching over 10 bases. In germline, CDR1 is KGHSH, CDR2 LQKENI. The CDR3 length is 15 residues. Trimming cost V 2 bases and J 10 bases; bases outside gene matches: 5. The CDR3 sequence is CASSPSGTGDSPLHF. The CDR3 nucleotides read TGTGCCAGCTCACCATCCGGGACAGGGGACTCACCCCTCCACTTT.

The J gene is TRBJ2-5, the V gene TRBV4-2, with D perhaps matching TRBD1 (5 bases). The CDR3 has 13 residues. From germline, CDR1 is LGHNA and CDR2 YNFKEQ. Trimming took off 4 bases at V and 4 bases at J, with 10 bases between the two ends. For the CDR3, the DNA is TGTGCCAGCAGCCCCTCTCAGGGAGAGACCCAGTACTTC. Amino acids: CASSPSQGETQYF.

V and J are TRBV7-9 and TRBJ1-2, with a tentative D call TRBD1 (5 bases). Germline V gives CDR1 SEHNR, CDR2 FQNEAQ (reference sequence). The CDR3 sequence is 14 residues long. V was clipped by 8 bases and J by 1 base, with 14 bases between them. CDR3 amino acids: CASGRSGNNYGYTF. CDR3 in DNA: TGTGCCAGCGGGAGGTCAGGGAATAACTATGGCTACACCTTC. The complete variable domain, with remaining parts taken from reference TRBV7-9 and TRBJ1-2, reads DTGVSQNPRHKITKRGQNVTFRCDPISEHNRLYWYRQTLGQGPEFLTYFQNEAQLEKSRLLSDRFSAERPKGSFSTLEIQRTEQGDSAMYLCASGRSGNNYGYTFGSGTRLTVV.

The chain recombines TRBV5-1 with TRBJ2-3; TRBD2 matches at 8 bases. The CDR3 spans 17 residues. V was clipped by 0 bases and J by 2 bases; unmatched bases: 8. Germline values: CDR1 SGHRS, CDR2 YFSETQ. The CDR3 is CASSLVAGGASTDTQYF. CDR3 sequence (DNA): TGCGCCAGCAGCTTGGTGGCCGGGGGGGCTTCCACAGATACGCAGTATTTT.